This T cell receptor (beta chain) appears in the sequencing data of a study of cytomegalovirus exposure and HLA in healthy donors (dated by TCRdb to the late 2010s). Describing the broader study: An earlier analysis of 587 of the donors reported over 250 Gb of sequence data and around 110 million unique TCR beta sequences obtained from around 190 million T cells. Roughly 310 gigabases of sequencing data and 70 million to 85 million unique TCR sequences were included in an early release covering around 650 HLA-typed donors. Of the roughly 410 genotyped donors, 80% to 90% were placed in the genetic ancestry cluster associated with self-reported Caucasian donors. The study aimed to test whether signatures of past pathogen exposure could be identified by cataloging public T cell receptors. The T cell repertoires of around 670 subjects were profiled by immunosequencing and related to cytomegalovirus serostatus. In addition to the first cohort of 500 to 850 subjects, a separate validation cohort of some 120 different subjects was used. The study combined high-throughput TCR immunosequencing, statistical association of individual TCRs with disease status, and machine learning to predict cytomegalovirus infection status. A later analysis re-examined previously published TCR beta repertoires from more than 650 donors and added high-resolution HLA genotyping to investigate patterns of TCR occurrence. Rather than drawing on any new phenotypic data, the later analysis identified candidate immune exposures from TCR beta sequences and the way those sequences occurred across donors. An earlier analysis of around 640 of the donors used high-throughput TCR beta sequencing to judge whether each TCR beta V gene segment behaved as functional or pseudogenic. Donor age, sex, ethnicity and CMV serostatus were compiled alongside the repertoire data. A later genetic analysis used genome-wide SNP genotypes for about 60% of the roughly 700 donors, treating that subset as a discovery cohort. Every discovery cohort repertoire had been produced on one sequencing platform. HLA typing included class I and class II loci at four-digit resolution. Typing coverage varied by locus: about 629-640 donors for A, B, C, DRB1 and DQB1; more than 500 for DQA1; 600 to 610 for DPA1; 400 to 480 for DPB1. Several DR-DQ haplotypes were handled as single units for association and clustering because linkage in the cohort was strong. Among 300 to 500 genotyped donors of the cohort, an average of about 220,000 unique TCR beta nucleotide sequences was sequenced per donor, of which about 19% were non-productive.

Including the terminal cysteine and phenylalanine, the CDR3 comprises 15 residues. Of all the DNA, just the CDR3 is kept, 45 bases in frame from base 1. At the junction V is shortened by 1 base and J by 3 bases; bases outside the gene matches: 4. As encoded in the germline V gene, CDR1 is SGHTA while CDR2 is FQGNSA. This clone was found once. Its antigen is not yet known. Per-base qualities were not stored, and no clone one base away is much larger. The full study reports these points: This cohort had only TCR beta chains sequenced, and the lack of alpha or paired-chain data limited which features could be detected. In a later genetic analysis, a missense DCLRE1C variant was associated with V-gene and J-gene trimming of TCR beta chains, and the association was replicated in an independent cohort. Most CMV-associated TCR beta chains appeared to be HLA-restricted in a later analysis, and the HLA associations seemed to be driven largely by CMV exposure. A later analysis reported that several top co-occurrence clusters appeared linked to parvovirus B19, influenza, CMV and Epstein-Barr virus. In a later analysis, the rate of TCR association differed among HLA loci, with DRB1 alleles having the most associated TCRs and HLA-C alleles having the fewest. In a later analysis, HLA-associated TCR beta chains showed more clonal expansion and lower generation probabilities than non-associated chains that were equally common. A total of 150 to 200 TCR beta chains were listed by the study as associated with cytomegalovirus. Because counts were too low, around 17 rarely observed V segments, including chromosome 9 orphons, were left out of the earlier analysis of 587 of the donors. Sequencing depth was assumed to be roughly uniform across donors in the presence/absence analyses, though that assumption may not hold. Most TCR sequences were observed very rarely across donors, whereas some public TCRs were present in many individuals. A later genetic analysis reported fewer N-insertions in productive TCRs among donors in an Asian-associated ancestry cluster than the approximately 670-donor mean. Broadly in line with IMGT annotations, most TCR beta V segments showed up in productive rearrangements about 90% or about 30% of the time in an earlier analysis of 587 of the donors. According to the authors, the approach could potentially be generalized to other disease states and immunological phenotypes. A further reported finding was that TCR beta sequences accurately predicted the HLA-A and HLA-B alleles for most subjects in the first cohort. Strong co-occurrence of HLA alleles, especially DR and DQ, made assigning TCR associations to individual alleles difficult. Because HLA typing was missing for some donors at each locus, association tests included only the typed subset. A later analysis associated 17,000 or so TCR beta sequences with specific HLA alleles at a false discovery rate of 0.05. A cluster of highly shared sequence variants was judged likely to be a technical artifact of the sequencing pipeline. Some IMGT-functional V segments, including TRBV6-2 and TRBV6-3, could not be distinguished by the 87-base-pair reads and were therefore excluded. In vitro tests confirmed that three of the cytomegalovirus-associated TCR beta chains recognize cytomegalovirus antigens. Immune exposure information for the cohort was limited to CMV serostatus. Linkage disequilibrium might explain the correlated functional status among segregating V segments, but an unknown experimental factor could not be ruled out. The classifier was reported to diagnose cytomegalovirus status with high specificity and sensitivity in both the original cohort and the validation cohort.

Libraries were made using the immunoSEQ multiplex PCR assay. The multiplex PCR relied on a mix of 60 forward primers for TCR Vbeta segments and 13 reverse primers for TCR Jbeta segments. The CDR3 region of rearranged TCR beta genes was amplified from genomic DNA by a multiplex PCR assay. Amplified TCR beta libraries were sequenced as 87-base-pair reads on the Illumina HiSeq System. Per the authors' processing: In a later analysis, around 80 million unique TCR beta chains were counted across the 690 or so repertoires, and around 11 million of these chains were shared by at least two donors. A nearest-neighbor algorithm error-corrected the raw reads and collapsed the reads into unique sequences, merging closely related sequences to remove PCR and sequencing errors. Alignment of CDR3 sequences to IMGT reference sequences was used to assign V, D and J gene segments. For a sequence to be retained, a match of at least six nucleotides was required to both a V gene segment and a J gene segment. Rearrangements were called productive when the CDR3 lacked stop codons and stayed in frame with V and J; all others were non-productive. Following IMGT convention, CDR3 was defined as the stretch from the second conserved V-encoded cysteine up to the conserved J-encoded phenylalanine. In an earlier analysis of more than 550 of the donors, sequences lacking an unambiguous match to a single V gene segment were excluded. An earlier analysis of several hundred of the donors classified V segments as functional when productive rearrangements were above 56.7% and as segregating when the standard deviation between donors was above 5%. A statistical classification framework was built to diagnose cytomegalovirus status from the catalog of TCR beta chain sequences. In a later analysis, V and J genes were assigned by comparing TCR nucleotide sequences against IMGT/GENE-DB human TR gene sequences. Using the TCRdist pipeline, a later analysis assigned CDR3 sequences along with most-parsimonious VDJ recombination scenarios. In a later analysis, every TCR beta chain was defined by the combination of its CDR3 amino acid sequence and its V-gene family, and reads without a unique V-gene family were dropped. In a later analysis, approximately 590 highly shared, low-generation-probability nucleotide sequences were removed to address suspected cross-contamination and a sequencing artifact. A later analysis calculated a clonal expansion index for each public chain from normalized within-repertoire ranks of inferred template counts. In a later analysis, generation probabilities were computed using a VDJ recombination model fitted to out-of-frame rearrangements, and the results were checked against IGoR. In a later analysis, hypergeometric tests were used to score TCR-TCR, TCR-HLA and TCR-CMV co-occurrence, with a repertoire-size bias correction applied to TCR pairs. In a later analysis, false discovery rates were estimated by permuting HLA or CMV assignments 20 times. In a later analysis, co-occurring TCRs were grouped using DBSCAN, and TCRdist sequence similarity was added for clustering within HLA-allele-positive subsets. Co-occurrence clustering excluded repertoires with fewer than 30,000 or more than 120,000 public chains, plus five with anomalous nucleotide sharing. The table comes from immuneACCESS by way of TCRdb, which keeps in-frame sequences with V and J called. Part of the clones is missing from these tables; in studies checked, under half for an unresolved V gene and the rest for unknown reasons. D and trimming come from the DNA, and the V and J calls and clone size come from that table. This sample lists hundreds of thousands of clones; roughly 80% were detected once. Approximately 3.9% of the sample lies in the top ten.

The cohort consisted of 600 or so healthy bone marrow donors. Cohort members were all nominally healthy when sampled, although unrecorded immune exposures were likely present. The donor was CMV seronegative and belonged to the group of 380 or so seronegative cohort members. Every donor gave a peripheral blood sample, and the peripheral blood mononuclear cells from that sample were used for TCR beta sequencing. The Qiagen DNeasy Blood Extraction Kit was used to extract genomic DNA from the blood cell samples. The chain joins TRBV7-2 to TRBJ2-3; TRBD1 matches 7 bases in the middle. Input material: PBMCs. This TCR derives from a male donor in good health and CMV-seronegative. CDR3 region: CASSLGQGSTDTQYF. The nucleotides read TGTGCCAGCAGCTTAGGACAGGGAAGTACAGATACGCAGTATTTT.